The 12 T cell receptor beta chains below all came from one sample that was sequenced in a study of blood T cell repertoires in COVID-19. The assay was immunoSEQ multiplex PCR, and TCRdb's table has in-frame clones only and misses some. The repertoire has about 63,000 clones, 80% to 90% of them found once; the top ten carry approximately 3.5%. The sample consisted of PBMCs or T cells enriched from blood (not recorded which). The receptors were gathered from a middle-aged woman with acute COVID-19.

This clone has just one count. The V gene is TRBV11-2, the J gene TRBJ1-2; unclear D gene. Germline V gene sequence: CDR1 SGHAT, CDR2 FQNNGV. V lost 2 bases to trimming and J lost 6 bases, with 10 bases between them. The CDR3 loop spans 13 amino acids. CDR3 sequence: CASSLRGYDGYTF. CDR3 bases: TGTGCCAGCAGCTTACGGGGATATGATGGCTACACCTTC.

CDR3 nucleotides: TGTGCCAGCAGCCTGACTAGCGGTTACAATGAGCAGTTCTTC. This codes for CASSLTSGYNEQFF. The gene calls are TRBV5-6 and TRBJ2-1; 9 nucleotides line up with TRBD2. Trimming at V came to 4 bases and at J to 4 bases, leaving 3 bases not matched to a gene. The CDR3 contains 14 residues. The germline CDR1 and CDR2 sequences are SGHDT and YYEEEE. Drawing the rest from reference TRBV5-6 and TRBJ2-1, the complete variable domain is DAGVTQSPTHLIKTRGQQVTLRCSPKSGHDTVSWYQQALGQGPQFIFQYYEEEERQRGNFPDRFSGHQFPNYSSELNVNALLLGDSALYLCASSLTSGYNEQFFGPGTRLTVL.

This sequence joins TRBV7-9 and TRBJ2-2, with D maybe TRBD1 (6 bases). Germline CDR1 reads SEHNR; CDR2 reads FQNEAQ (reference sequence). V was pared by 6 bases and J by 3 bases, with 11 bases between. This CDR3 is built from 14 residues. As DNA, the CDR3 is TGTGCCAGCAGAGGCTCAGGGGACACCGGGGAGCTGTTTTTT. Translated: CASRGSGDTGELFF.

In DNA, the CDR3 is TGTGCCAGCACCCAAGCCCCGGGGGGCGTCTATGGCTACACCTTC. Its protein is CASTQAPGGVYGYTF. The rearrangement uses TRBV27 and TRBJ1-2; maybe TRBD1 (6 bases). Germline values: CDR1 MNHEY, CDR2 SMNVEV (reference sequence). The CDR3 totals 15 residues. V was clipped by 7 bases and J by 4 bases, with 19 bases between them.

This chain uses TRBV28 with TRBJ2-7; TRBD1 might be the D (6 bases). This CDR3 region has 14 residues. The V end lost 6 bases, the J end lost 2 bases, and 14 bases lay between the germline ends. Germline lookup yields CDR1 MDHEN and CDR2 SYDVKM. The CDR3 DNA follows: TGTGCCAGCAGAGAGGCAGGGGCGCCCTACGAGCAGTACGTC. Protein: CASREAGAPYEQYV.

This sequence joins TRBV6-5 and TRBJ2-7; D is perhaps TRBD1 (5 bases). Trimming shortened V by 0 bases and J by 4 bases, and 13 bases separated the two germline ends. Germline values: CDR1 MNHEY, CDR2 SVGAGI. The CDR3 runs 15 residues. In DNA form, the CDR3 reads TGTGCCAGCAGTTACTCCCAGGGCATATCATACGAGCAGTACTTC. The encoded protein is CASSYSQGISYEQYF.

This chain connects TRBV10-3 to TRBJ2-3; 11 bases match TRBD2. This CDR3 spans 15 amino acids. The germline gives CDR1 ENHRY, CDR2 SYGVKD. J was trimmed by 7 bases and V by 8 bases; bases with no gene match: 11. The chain's CDR3 is CAIGFTSGSEYTQYF. For the CDR3, the DNA is TGTGCCATCGGCTTTACTAGCGGGAGCGAATATACGCAGTATTTT.

This chain connects TRBV2 to TRBJ2-7; 7 nucleotides match TRBD1. The V segment lost 6 bases and the J segment 0 bases; nucleotides outside the gene matches: 2. The CDR3 loop spans 13 amino acids. CDR1 is SNHLY, CDR2 FYNNEI, per germline. CDR3 DNA sequence: TGTGCCAGCAGGGACAGGACCTCCTACGAGCAGTACTTC. This gives the protein CASRDRTSYEQYF. Full variable domain (missing parts from reference TRBV2 and TRBJ2-7): EPEVTQTPSHQVTQMGQEVILRCVPISNHLYFYWYRQILGQKVEFLVSFYNNEISEKSEIFDDQFSVERPDGSNFTLKIRSTKLEDSAMYFCASRDRTSYEQYFGPGTRLTVT.

The chain has TRBV29-1 and TRBJ2-1; D may be TRBD2 (6 bases). Looked up from germline, CDR1 is SQVTM and CDR2 is ANQGSEA. V lost 6 bases and J lost 9, with 12 bases in between. This CDR3 has 11 amino acids. The CDR3 DNA follows: TGCAGCGTCGGGGGTGGAGTTGAGCAGTTCTTC. Encoded protein: CSVGGGVEQFF.

V is TRBV15 and J is TRBJ2-1; TRBD2 matches 9 bases. The CDR3 spans 16 residues. In germline, CDR1 is LNHNV, CDR2 YYDKDF (reference sequence). The junction had 8 bases not matched to a gene; V was cut back by 4 bases and J by 4 bases. DNA of the CDR3: TGTGCCACCAGCACCGATAGCGGGAGTTTGTACAATGAGCAGTTCTTC. It translates to CATSTDSGSLYNEQFF.

Here the CDR3 reads CASSRTGTSVAFF. The CDR3 DNA is TGTGCCAGCAGCCGGACTGGCACCTCAGTCGCTTTCTTT. The gene calls are TRBV14 and TRBJ1-1, with no clear D. The CDR3 covers 13 residues. With 4 bases removed from V and 11 bases from J, the gap between germline ends came to 17 bases. Germline assignment: CDR1 SGHDN and CDR2 FVKESK. Full variable domain (rest looked up from reference TRBV14 and TRBJ1-1): EAGVTQFPSHSVIEKGQTVTLRCDPISGHDNLYWYRRVMGKEIKFLLHFVKESKQDESGMPNNRFLAERTGGTYSTLKVQPAELEDSGVYFCASSRTGTSVAFFGQGTRLTVV.

The rearrangement joins TRBV2 to TRBJ2-1; 14 bases match TRBD2. The CDR3 extends over 16 amino acids. V gave up 7 bases and J gave up 7 bases; unmatched junction bases: 9. Germline loops: CDR1 SNHLY, CDR2 FYNNEI. The CDR3 region has the DNA TGTGCCAGCACCGGAGGGACTAGCGGGAGAAAGAATGAGCAGTTCTTC. This translates into CASTGGTSGRKNEQFF.